The 16 T cell receptor beta chains listed next were all sequenced from one sample in a study of blood T cell repertoires in COVID-19. Repertoires were generated with immunoSEQ multiplex PCR, while TCRdb's copy carries only in-frame clones and drops some. The sample contains 400,000 or so clones, 70% to 90% of which appear only once. The sequenced sample consisted of PBMCs or T cells enriched from blood (not recorded which). All receptors come from a middle-aged man in a cohort exposed to, infected with or recovered from COVID-19 (not recorded which).

The chain is built from TRBV9 and TRBJ1-1; D is uncertain. Per germline, CDR1 SGDLS and CDR2 YYNGEE. This CDR3 region has 13 residues. V shed 0 bases and J shed 5 bases, with 8 bases lying between them. In DNA, the CDR3 is TGTGCCAGCAGCGTAGCATCGGGGACTGAAGCTTTCTTT. Its translation: CASSVASGTEAFF. The full variable domain, completed using reference TRBV9 and TRBJ1-1, is DSGVTQTPKHLITATGQRVTLRCSPRSGDLSVYWYQQSLDQGLQFLIQYYNGEERAKGNILERFSAQQFPDLHSELNLSSLELGDSALYFCASSVASGTEAFFGQGTRLTVV.

The chain recombines TRBV29-1 with TRBJ1-1, with TRBD1 matching over 9 bases. CDR1 SQVTM and CDR2 ANQGSEA come from the germline V gene. The CDR3 spans 13 residues. With V trimmed by 4 bases and J by 3 bases, 3 bases remained unmatched. CDR3 DNA: TGCAGCGTTGCGGACAGGGGCGACACTGAAGCTTTCTTT. Residues: CSVADRGDTEAFF.

CDR3 protein: CATTSRSIYEQYF. As DNA, the CDR3 is TGTGCCACCACTAGCAGGAGTATATACGAGCAGTACTTC. V usage is TRBV28 and J usage is TRBJ2-7; D is perhaps TRBD2 (6 bases). CDR3 length: 13 amino acids. Germline V CDR1 and CDR2: MDHEN, SYDVKM. V was shortened by 10 bases and J by 4 bases, with 17 bases between the two germline ends. The whole variable domain, filled in from reference TRBV28 and TRBJ2-7, reads DVKVTQSSRYLVKRTGEKVFLECVQDMDHENMFWYRQDPGLGLRLIYFSYDVKMKEKGDIPEGYSVSREKKERFSLILESASTNQTSMYLCATTSRSIYEQYFGPGTRLTVT.

The CDR3 protein is CASIAQGSGNSPLHF. As DNA, the CDR3 is TGTGCCAGCATTGCTCAGGGCTCTGGGAATTCACCCCTCCACTTT. The rearrangement links TRBV28 to TRBJ1-6; a possible D gene is TRBD1 (5 bases). This CDR3 region has 15 residues. Trimming stripped 7 bases from V and 7 bases from J, with 17 bases between. CDR1 and CDR2 (germline): MDHEN, SYDVKM.

The V call is TRBV12-5, the J call TRBJ2-3; 9 nucleotides line up with TRBD2. The CDR3 contains 16 residues. Germline values: CDR1 LGHNT, CDR2 FRNRAP. The V segment lost 7 bases and the J segment 2 bases; nucleotides outside the gene matches: 10. The CDR3 coding sequence is TGTGCTAGTGCCTGGACTAGCGAATCTCTCACAGATACGCAGTATTTT. Its protein product is CASAWTSESLTDTQYF.

The gene calls are TRBV19 and TRBJ1-3; the D is unclear. Germline assignment: CDR1 LNHDA and CDR2 SQIVND (reference sequence). The ends were cut back, 6 bases at V and 4 bases at J, with 19 bases in the middle. The CDR3 covers 16 residues. CDR3 sequence (DNA): TGTGCCAGTAGCGTACAGCCCGGAATACCAGGAAACACCATATATTTT. It is translated as CASSVQPGIPGNTIYF.

The V and J genes are TRBV30 and TRBJ1-4; perhaps TRBD1 as D (5 bases). The length of the CDR3 is 16 residues. The germline CDR1 and CDR2 sequences are GTSNPN and SVGIG (reference sequence). Trimming shortened V by 3 bases and J by 5 bases, and 19 bases separated the two germline ends. The CDR3 spells CAWRDQYRSLNEKLFF. CDR3 in DNA: TGTGCCTGGAGGGACCAATACAGGAGCCTGAATGAAAAACTGTTTTTT.

The chain has TRBV7-9 and TRBJ1-4; D is perhaps TRBD1 (5 bases). Per the germline V gene, CDR1 is SEHNR and CDR2 is FQNEAQ (reference sequence). The CDR3 totals 15 residues. V dropped 5 bases and J dropped 3 bases, with 13 bases sitting between them. The CDR3 reads CASSQAQGPNEKLFF. The CDR3 DNA sequence: TGTGCCAGCAGCCAGGCCCAGGGTCCTAATGAAAAACTGTTTTTT.

The chain carries TRBV7-2 and TRBJ2-2; perhaps TRBD1 as D (6 bases). Looked up from germline, CDR1 is SGHTA and CDR2 is FQGNSA. The CDR3 is 16 amino acids. Trimming took 5 bases from V and 5 from J, leaving 18 bases between them. In DNA, the CDR3 is TGTGCCAGCAGCGCCCCTAGAGGGGGTGGTACCGGGGAGCTGTTTTTT. Protein: CASSAPRGGGTGELFF.

The chain has TRBV2 and TRBJ2-3; 8 bases are shared with TRBD2. Per the germline V gene, CDR1 is SNHLY and CDR2 is FYNNEI. The CDR3 has 15 amino acids. The ends lost 6 bases at V and 0 bases at J; junction bases unmatched: 5. In DNA, the CDR3 is TGTGCCAGCAGCGGGAGGGAGACCAGCACAGATACGCAGTATTTT. Its protein is CASSGRETSTDTQYF.

The chain has TRBV2 and TRBJ2-2; D remains unclear. The V gene lost 7 bases and the J gene lost 4 bases, with 10 bases spanning the gap. There are 13 residues in the CDR3. Germline CDR1 SNHLY, CDR2 FYNNEI. The CDR3 here is CASTPRGTGELFF. CDR3 bases: TGTGCCAGCACCCCCCGCGGCACCGGGGAGCTGTTTTTT.

The chain combines TRBV7-9 with TRBJ1-5, with 7 nucleotides matching TRBD1. Germline V lookup: CDR1 SEHNR, CDR2 FQNEAQ (reference sequence). The junction had 7 bases not matched to a gene; V was cut back by 5 bases and J by 0 bases. This CDR3 comprises 16 residues. The CDR3 region is CASSRDRVTSNQPQHF. DNA for the CDR3: TGTGCCAGCAGCCGAGACAGGGTAACTAGCAATCAGCCCCAGCATTTT. The whole variable domain, filled in from reference TRBV7-9 and TRBJ1-5, reads DTGVSQNPRHKITKRGQNVTFRCDPISEHNRLYWYRQTLGQGPEFLTYFQNEAQLEKSRLLSDRFSAERPKGSFSTLEIQRTEQGDSAMYLCASSRDRVTSNQPQHFGDGTRLSIL.

This rearrangement joins TRBV10-3 to TRBJ1-1; 8 bases match TRBD1. Trimming at V came to 8 bases and at J to 8 bases, leaving 7 bases not matched to a gene. Germline V gives CDR1 ENHRY, CDR2 SYGVKD. CDR3 length: 12 residues. Written as DNA, the CDR3 is TGTGCCATCGGGTATAACAGGGGGGAAGCTTTCTTT. This gives the protein CAIGYNRGEAFF.

This clone showed up just a few times. This rearrangement joins TRBV7-9 to TRBJ2-7, with TRBD1 matching over 7 bases. V was pared by 1 base and J by 4 bases, with 10 bases of the junction left unmatched. Germline-derived CDR1 and CDR2 are SEHNR and FQNEAQ (reference sequence). The CDR3 sequence is 16 residues long. As DNA, the CDR3 is TGTGCCAGCAGCTTAGGCTCACAGGGGCGTTGGTACGAGCAGTACTTC. As protein: CASSLGSQGRWYEQYF.

The rearrangement links TRBV5-1 to TRBJ1-2, with 12 bases aligning to TRBD1. Germline CDR1 SGHRS, CDR2 YFSETQ. There are 17 residues in the CDR3. V trimming: 2 bases; J trimming: 3 bases; junction bases outside the gene matches: 8. The CDR3 coding sequence is TGCGCCAGCAGCTTAAGGGGACAGGGGGCTTCCCACTATGGCTACACCTTC. This gives the protein CASSLRGQGASHYGYTF.

This clone was seen just once. The chain employs TRBV25-1 and TRBJ1-2, with 9 bases that match TRBD1. In germline, CDR1 is MGHDK, CDR2 SYGVNS. Germline trimming cut 7 bases from V and 4 bases from J; bases unmatched to any gene: 7. The CDR3 has 14 amino acids. CDR3 amino acids: CASNGQGMAYGYTF. DNA for the CDR3: TGTGCCAGCAATGGACAGGGGATGGCCTATGGCTACACCTTC.